Below are 22 T cell receptor beta chains sequenced from a single sample in a study of a mutant IDH1 vaccine in newly diagnosed glioma. Profiled with immunoSEQ multiplex PCR; TCRdb holds only in-frame clones, not every one. The sample yields under 70,000 clones, about 80% seen once. The time point: week 5, during vaccination. The content of each vaccine dose was 300 ug of mutant IDH1 20-mer peptide, and topical imiquimod accompanied it. No antigens are known for them. Material: PBMCs, obtained from a glioma patient whose treatment included an IDH1 peptide vaccine. These receptors originate from a young man with glioma.

The count of this clone is one. V gene TRBV9 combines with J gene TRBJ2-7; D might be TRBD2 (6 bases). The V end lost 4 bases, the J end lost 6 bases, and 14 bases lay between the germline ends. This CDR3 region has 13 residues. Germline-derived CDR1 and CDR2 are SGDLS and YYNGEE. The CDR3 here is CASSSRRAGEQYF. As DNA, the CDR3 is TGTGCCAGCAGCTCGAGGAGGGCGGGCGAGCAGTACTTC.

This rearrangement joins TRBV6-5 to TRBJ2-7; D might be TRBD1 (6 bases). V gave up 5 bases and J gave up 5 bases, with 13 bases separating them. CDR3 size: 13 residues. Germline lookup yields CDR1 MNHEY and CDR2 SVGAGI. For the CDR3, the DNA is TGTGCCAGCAGTCCCCGGGACATTGACGAGCAGTACTTC. Translated: CASSPRDIDEQYF.

The chain joins TRBV5-6 to TRBJ1-5; no definite D call. Trimming left V 0 bases short and J 5 bases short, with 12 bases between. Germline V CDR1 and CDR2: SGHDT, YYEEEE. The CDR3 totals 15 residues. In nucleotides, the CDR3 is TGTGCCAGCAGCTTGGGAATAGGGAGGCATCAGCCCCAGCATTTT. Translation: CASSLGIGRHQPQHF.

The chain uses TRBV18 and TRBJ2-3; D possibly corresponds to TRBD2 (6 bases). The ends were cut back, 6 bases at V and 2 bases at J, with 18 bases in the middle. CDR1 is KGHSH, CDR2 LQKENI, per germline. The CDR3 runs to 16 residues. The CDR3 here is CASSQNRRGSTDTQYF. CDR3 in DNA: TGTGCCAGCTCTCAGAACCGACGGGGGTCCACAGATACGCAGTATTTT.

The chain is built from TRBV19 and TRBJ2-7; D not certain. The V end lost 8 bases, the J end lost 5 bases, and 13 bases lay between the germline ends. Germline assignment: CDR1 LNHDA and CDR2 SQIVND (reference sequence). CDR3 length equals 12 residues. CDR3 in DNA: TGTGCCAGTGGGGAACGAGATGACGAGCAGTACTTC. This sequence encodes CASGERDDEQYF.

The table lists this clone with a few counts. The CDR3 loop is CASKGDRARTEAFF. CDR3 DNA sequence: TGTGCCAGCAAAGGGGACAGGGCGAGAACTGAAGCTTTCTTT. This chain connects TRBV19 to TRBJ1-1, with 9 bases matching TRBD1. From germline, CDR1 is LNHDA and CDR2 SQIVND (reference sequence). The CDR3 runs 14 residues. The V and J ends lost 9 bases and 5 bases, in that order; junction bases with no gene match: 10.

This clone was counted only a few times. V usage is TRBV19 and J usage is TRBJ1-2, with D unclear. V lost 7 bases, J lost 2 bases, and 8 bases lay in between. This CDR3 is 12 amino acids long. Germline CDR1 reads LNHDA; CDR2 reads SQIVND (reference sequence). CDR3 DNA sequence: TGTGCCAGTACCGCCGGGAACTATGGCTACACCTTC. Its translation is CASTAGNYGYTF.

J is TRBJ2-3 and V is TRBV19, with 7 nucleotides matching TRBD1. With 4 bases clipped from V and 9 bases from J, the junction kept 13 bases outside the gene matches. Looked up from germline, CDR1 is LNHDA and CDR2 is SQIVND (reference sequence). CDR3 size: 15 residues. The CDR3 DNA reads as TGTGCCAGTAGTACCCCGGGACAGCCCCCGGGGACGCAGTATTTT. It encodes CASSTPGQPPGTQYF. Based on the CDR3 plus reference TRBV19 and TRBJ2-3, the full variable domain is DGGITQSPKYLFRKEGQNVTLSCEQNLNHDAMYWYRQDPGQGLRLIYYSQIVNDFQKGDIAEGYSVSREKKESFPLTVTSAQKNPTAFYLCASSTPGQPPGTQYFGPGTRLTVL.

This clone is a singleton in its sample. The chain is built from TRBV19 and TRBJ1-3; TRBD1 is a possible D gene (5 bases). The CDR3 consists of 14 residues. Looked up from germline, CDR1 is LNHDA and CDR2 is SQIVND (reference sequence). The V gene lost 6 bases and the J gene lost 2 bases, with 11 bases spanning the gap. The CDR3: CASRSGAAGNTIYF. In nucleotides, the CDR3 is TGTGCCAGTAGAAGCGGGGCCGCTGGAAACACCATATATTTT.

The J gene is TRBJ2-3, the V gene TRBV18; D uncertain. The V and J ends lost 2 bases and 0 bases respectively, with 3 bases between them. The CDR3 runs 13 residues. Germline CDR1 and CDR2: KGHSH and LQKENI. CDR3 loop: CASSPSSTDTQYF. DNA for the CDR3: TGTGCCAGCTCACCATCTAGCACAGATACGCAGTATTTT.

This chain connects TRBV10-2 to TRBJ2-2, with a tentative D call TRBD2 (6 bases). The CDR3 has 15 residues. Germline V gene data show CDR1 as WSHSY and CDR2 as SAAADI. Trimming removed 10 bases from V and 3 bases from J, with 18 bases in between. In DNA form, the CDR3 reads TGCGCCACCCAACAGGCGGGGATCTACACCGGGGAGCTGTTTTTT. Translated: CATQQAGIYTGELFF.

V is TRBV6-5 and J is TRBJ1-6, with a possible D match to TRBD1 (5 bases). V was shortened by 6 bases and J by 9 bases, with 18 bases between the two germline ends. This CDR3 is built from 15 residues. Germline V gene sequence: CDR1 MNHEY, CDR2 SVGAGI. The chain's CDR3 is CASSTDGLDTSPLHF. The CDR3 nucleotides are TGTGCCAGCAGCACTGACGGATTGGACACTTCACCCCTCCACTTT.

V usage is TRBV4-1 and J usage is TRBJ2-3, with 10 positions matching TRBD1. The CDR3 length is 16 residues. With 1 base clipped from V and 5 bases from J, the junction kept 6 bases outside the gene matches. Germline V gives CDR1 MGHRA, CDR2 YSYEKL. This chain's CDR3 is CASSQGPGQGRDTQYF. CDR3 bases: TGCGCCAGCAGCCAAGGACCGGGACAGGGGAGAGATACGCAGTATTTT.

The genes are TRBV7-6 and TRBJ2-1; the D is unclear. Trimming took 1 base from V and 7 from J, leaving 8 bases between them. This CDR3 has 13 residues. Per germline, CDR1 SGHVS and CDR2 FNYEAQ. The CDR3 DNA sequence: TGTGCCAGCAGCTTAGGGGTGGGGAATGAGCAGTTCTTC. Encoded protein: CASSLGVGNEQFF.

Only one count was recorded for this clone. This rearrangement joins TRBV7-9 to TRBJ2-5; tentative D call: TRBD1 (6 bases). TRBJ2-7 matches the DNA end more closely, so the J call is doubtful. This CDR3 has 13 residues. Germline-derived CDR1 and CDR2 are SEHNR and FQNEAQ (reference sequence). CDR3 in amino acids: CASSPGEAYEQYF. CDR3 DNA: TGTGCCAGCAGCCCAGGGGAAGCCTACGAGCAGTACTTC.

The V call is TRBV9, the J call TRBJ2-1; 8 nucleotides line up with TRBD2. CDR1 and CDR2 (germline): SGDLS, YYNGEE. The CDR3 consists of 13 residues. The V and J ends lost 0 bases and 7 bases, in that order; junction bases with no gene match: 0. The CDR3 protein is CASSVGGGNEQFF. CDR3 coding DNA: TGTGCCAGCAGCGTAGGCGGGGGGAATGAGCAGTTCTTC.

This clone was found once. The V and J genes are TRBV5-1 and TRBJ1-3, with 9 bases lining up with TRBD1. Trimming removed 3 bases from V and 0 bases from J; junction bases left unmatched: 1. The CDR3 covers 15 residues. The germline V gene encodes CDR1 SGHRS and CDR2 YFSETQ. CDR3 sequence: CASSWTGDSGNTIYF. For the CDR3, the DNA is TGCGCCAGCAGCTGGACAGGGGACTCTGGAAACACCATATATTTT.

The V gene is TRBV6-5, the J gene TRBJ1-5; D might be TRBD1 (5 bases). V shed 4 bases and J shed 4 bases, with 8 bases lying between them. The CDR3 runs 13 residues. CDR1 MNHEY and CDR2 SVGAGI come from the germline V gene. CDR3 DNA sequence: TGTGCCAGCAGTTTGGGGACGAATCAGCCCCAGCATTTT. Encoded protein: CASSLGTNQPQHF.

The chain links TRBV7-8 to TRBJ1-1; D ambiguous. The CDR3 extends over 11 amino acids. V shed 5 bases and J shed 7 bases, with 8 bases lying between them. The germline gives CDR1 SGHVS, CDR2 FQNEAQ. The chain's CDR3 is CASSTHSEAFF. The CDR3 nucleotides are TGTGCCAGCAGCACACATAGTGAAGCTTTCTTT.

This clone showed up just once. The genes are TRBV5-6 and TRBJ2-7; 10 nucleotides line up with TRBD2. There are 17 residues in the CDR3. Germline loops: CDR1 SGHDT, CDR2 YYEEEE. V was pared by 1 base and J by 1 base, with 8 bases of the junction left unmatched. The chain's CDR3 is CASSLRGSGGFSYEQYF. CDR3 nucleotide sequence: TGTGCCAGCAGCTTGAGGGGTAGCGGGGGGTTTTCCTACGAGCAGTACTTC.

The chain joins TRBV5-1 to TRBJ2-5, with a tentative D call TRBD2 (6 bases). Trimming shortened V by 5 bases and J by 1 base, and 9 bases separated the two germline ends. The CDR3 length is 13 residues. Germline V lookup: CDR1 SGHRS, CDR2 YFSETQ. The CDR3 region is CASSDGGQETQYF. CDR3 in DNA: TGCGCCAGCAGTGACGGGGGCCAAGAGACCCAGTACTTC.

This rearrangement joins TRBV6-5 to TRBJ2-7; TRBD1 matches at 7 bases. The germline V gene has CDR1 MNHEY and CDR2 SVGAGI. This CDR3 comprises 13 residues. Trimming cost V 5 bases and J 5 bases; bases outside gene matches: 6. DNA of the CDR3: TGTGCCAGCAGTCTAGACAGGGTCCACGAGCAGTACTTC. Its protein is CASSLDRVHEQYF.